These 16 T cell receptor beta chains were sequenced from one sample in a study of tumor-infiltrating lymphocytes in primary liver carcinoma. TCR beta cDNA was reverse-transcribed from approximately 0.45 ug of total RNA. The reaction used a constant-region primer and ProtoScript II reverse transcriptase. Library construction for TCR beta comprised three nested multiplex PCR rounds performed with slightly modified ARM-PCR. The two initial PCR rounds, roughly 10 cycles each, used TRBV1-TRBV30 forward and C-beta reverse primers. In TCRdb, the multiplex PCR reads were re-called with MiXCR into one record per CDR3 protein. The sample carries 20,000 to 25,000 distinct CDR3 sequences, roughly 79% recorded once. Each 20-30 mg portion of unsorted bulk tissue served as the source for co-extraction of RNA and DNA. Sequenced sample: liver tumor tissue from sampling region 1. Subset reported: tumor region T1, superior pole. These receptors were taken from a young woman with primary liver carcinoma and hepatitis B virus infection.

This clonotype has a single count. The junction departs from germline at one end; a sequencing error may be responsible. The J gene is TRBJ2-7, the V gene TRBV7-9; TRBD2 agrees at 9 bases. From germline, CDR1 is SEHNR and CDR2 FQNEAQ (reference sequence). The length of the CDR3 is 15 residues. The CDR3 DNA reads as TGTTCCAGCAGCTGGGGACTAGCCACACCTTACGAGCAGTATTTC. This sequence encodes CSSSWGLATPYEQYF.

Turning to this clonotype: Since the CDR3 does not end with the conserved phenylalanine or tryptophan, this likely comes from a read error. The genes are TRBV11-2 and TRBJ2-1, with D perhaps matching TRBD2 (6 bases). V was shortened by 5 bases and J by 4 bases, with 18 bases between the two germline ends. CDR1 SGHAT and CDR2 FQNNGV come from the germline V gene. The CDR3 loop spans 16 amino acids. CDR3 amino acids: CASSASLVGGYNEQFS. The CDR3 nucleotides read TGTGCCAGCAGCGCCTCTCTAGTGGGAGGATACAATGAGCAGTTCTCC.

This clonotype was seen a single time. Compared with germline, one end of the junction differs, possibly owing to a read error. The chain carries TRBV11-2 and TRBJ1-1; D possibly corresponds to TRBD1 (5 bases). The CDR3 totals 20 residues. Germline CDR1 SGHAT, CDR2 FQNNGV. The CDR3 reads CTSSARNTGRKRWSNAEAFF. In DNA form, the CDR3 reads TGTACCAGCAGCGCTCGGAACACGGGGCGCAAGAGGTGGAGTAACGCTGAAGCTTTCTTT. Full variable domain (missing parts from reference TRBV11-2 and TRBJ1-1): EAGVAQSPRYKIIEKRQSVAFWCNPISGHATLYWYQQILGQGPKLLIQFQNNGVVDDSQLPKDRFSAERLKGVDSTLKIQPAKLEDSAVYLCTSSARNTGRKRWSNAEAFFGQGTRLTVV.

About this clonotype: The junction does not match germline at one end; this may be a read error. V is TRBV12-3 or TRBV12-4 and J is TRBJ2-3; the D is unclear. The CDR3 extends over 15 amino acids. The CDR3 DNA is TGTGCCAGCAGTTTTCCTCCTCATAGCATAGATACGCAGTATTTT. The encoded protein is CASSFPPHSIDTQYF.

Ten or more counts support this clonotype. The chain combines TRBV4-3 with TRBJ2-7; maybe TRBD1 (5 bases). Trimming left V 0 bases short and J 1 base short, with 10 bases between. The CDR3 totals 15 residues. Looked up from germline, CDR1 is LGHNA and CDR2 is YSLEER. CDR3 sequence reads: CASSQDFPGSYEQYF. The CDR3 bases are TGCGCCAGCAGCCAAGATTTTCCAGGGTCCTACGAGCAGTACTTC.

This chain uses TRBV10-3 with TRBJ2-5; D unclear. V shed 10 bases and J shed 2 bases, with 20 bases lying between them. The CDR3 spans 15 residues. The germline CDR1 and CDR2 sequences are ENHRY and SYGVKD. The CDR3 reads CANCESATGQETQYF. DNA of the CDR3: TGTGCCAACTGTGAGTCGGCTACCGGACAAGAGACCCAGTACTTC.

This chain uses TRBV6-2 or TRBV6-3 with TRBJ2-3, with D maybe TRBD1 (6 bases). Germline-derived CDR1 and CDR2 are MNHEY and SVGEGT. This CDR3 comprises 13 residues. V was trimmed by 10 bases and J by 5 bases, leaving 16 bases between them. For the CDR3, the DNA is TGTGCCATACATGACAGGATCATAGATACGCAGTATTTT. Protein: CAIHDRIIDTQYF.

A remark on this clonotype: It may be a read error: a sequence one base away is much more abundant. This sequence joins TRBV10-3 and TRBJ2-5; no definite D call. CDR3 size: 14 residues. Germline V gene data show CDR1 as ENHRY and CDR2 as SYGVKD. For the CDR3, the DNA is TGTGTCATCAGTGACCAGTTAAGGGTGGAGACCCAGTACTTC. This translates into CVISDQLRVETQYF.

As to this clonotype: A much larger clone lies a single base off, so this may be a read error. The V call is TRBV30, the J call TRBJ1-1; 7 nucleotides agree with TRBD1. The CDR3 is made up of 13 amino acids. CDR1 and CDR2 (germline): GTSNPN, SVGIG (reference sequence). DNA of the CDR3: TGTGCCTGGAACTCCCAAGGGGGCCCTGAAGTCTACTTT. This encodes CAWNSQGGPEVYF.

The chain joins TRBV7-9 to TRBJ2-3; 9 nucleotides align to TRBD2. Germline lookup yields CDR1 SEHNR and CDR2 FQNEAQ (reference sequence). The length of the CDR3 is 16 residues. In DNA form, the CDR3 reads TGTACCACCAGCCTATTATTAGCGGGAGCCACAGATACGCAGTATTTT. Translation gives CTTSLLLAGATDTQYF. The whole variable domain, remainder taken from reference TRBV7-9 and TRBJ2-3, is DTGVSQNPRHKITKRGQNVTFRCDPISEHNRLYWYRQTLGQGPEFLTYFQNEAQLEKSRLLSDRFSAERPKGSFSTLEIQRTEQGDSAMYLCTTSLLLAGATDTQYFGPGTRLTVL.

This clonotype was counted a single time. One junction end disagrees with the germline gene, perhaps due to a read error. V gene TRBV5-4 combines with J gene TRBJ2-3; D is possibly TRBD1 (5 bases). The germline V gene has CDR1 SGHNT and CDR2 YYREEE (reference sequence). The CDR3 has 16 residues. The CDR3 loop is CASILGQGRSTGTQYF. The CDR3 DNA is TGTGCCAGCATCTTGGGGCAGGGCAGGAGCACAGGTACGCAGTATTTT.

Comment on this clonotype: Compared with germline, one end of the junction differs, possibly owing to a read error. The chain combines TRBV11-1 with TRBJ1-1; TRBD1 matches 7 bases. This CDR3 has 15 amino acids. Germline CDR1 SGHAT, CDR2 FQDESV (reference sequence). The DNA of the CDR3 is TGTACCAGCAGCTCAACCGGGACAGTGAAGACTGAAGCGTTCTTT. Amino acids: CTSSSTGTVKTEAFF. The full variable domain, completed using reference TRBV11-1 and TRBJ1-1, is EAEVAQSPRYKITEKSQAVAFWCDPISGHATLYWYRQILGQGPELLVQFQDESVVDDSQLPKDRFSAERLKGVDSTLKIQPAELGDSAMYLCTSSSTGTVKTEAFFGQGTRLTVV.

This chain links TRBV5-6 with TRBJ2-2; D unclear. V dropped 7 bases and J dropped 4 bases, with 14 bases sitting between them. The V gene's germline CDR1 is SGHDT and CDR2 YYEEEE. The CDR3 has 14 residues. CDR3 loop: CASLAPRVTGELFF. The CDR3 nucleotides read TGTGCCAGCTTGGCACCCAGAGTCACCGGGGAGCTGTTTTTT.

Details on this clonotype: A read error may produce the germline difference seen at one junction end. This rearrangement joins TRBV6-5 to TRBJ2-7; D possibly corresponds to TRBD1 (6 bases). The germline CDR1 and CDR2 sequences are MNHEY and SVGAGI. This CDR3 is 15 amino acids long. The CDR3, as DNA: TGTGCCAGTAGTTACAAGGACAGCAACTTCTACGAGCAGTACTTC. It is translated as CASSYKDSNFYEQYF.

As for this clonotype: One junction end does not reproduce the germline sequence, and a read error may be involved. The rearrangement links TRBV6-1 to TRBJ1-1; TRBD1 agrees at 7 bases. Germline V gives CDR1 MNHNS, CDR2 SASEGT. This CDR3 contains 11 residues. This CDR3 is CAAGGGTEVFF. The CDR3 nucleotides are TGCGCAGCAGGGGGAGGGACTGAAGTTTTCTTT.

This clonotype was recorded many times. The rearrangement joins TRBV18 to TRBJ1-4; D ambiguous. The CDR3 consists of 18 residues. Per germline, CDR1 KGHSH and CDR2 LQKENI. Trimming took 3 bases from V and 5 from J, leaving 22 bases between them. CDR3 region: CASSPRVISGALNEKLFF. The CDR3 DNA sequence: TGTGCCAGCTCACCTAGGGTGATATCCGGAGCCTTGAATGAAAAACTGTTTTTT.